Each of the 10 T cell receptor beta chains below was sequenced from the same sample in a study of blood T cell repertoires in COVID-19. Data came from immunoSEQ multiplex PCR; TCRdb stores just in-frame clones and leaves some out. Here the sample spans about 70,000 clones, roughly 86% being singletons. Sequencing was done on a sample of peripheral blood. The receptors originated from a human donor in a cohort sampled during active COVID-19.

The V gene is TRBV10-3, the J gene TRBJ2-1; 8 bases are shared with TRBD2. Trimming took 8 bases from V and 0 from J; bases not matched to a gene: 15. Per the germline V gene, CDR1 is ENHRY and CDR2 is SYGVKD. The CDR3 runs 18 residues. For the CDR3, the DNA is TGTGCCATCCTCCTTCATAGCGGGGCACTAAGCTCCTACAATGAGCAGTTCTTC. Translation gives CAILLHSGALSSYNEQFF.

The rearrangement joins TRBV7-2 to TRBJ1-5; D perhaps matches TRBD1 (5 bases). The V end lost 1 base, the J end lost 3 bases, and 10 bases lay between the germline ends. The V gene's germline CDR1 is SGHTA and CDR2 FQGNSA. This CDR3 comprises 15 residues. CDR3 residues: CASSLDSGNNQPQHF. Written as DNA, the CDR3 is TGTGCCAGCAGCTTAGATTCAGGGAACAATCAGCCCCAGCATTTT.

Comment on this clone: The DNA is left out, because the CDR3 cannot be placed on it with certainty; the CDR3 is given as TCRdb lists it. V and J are TRBV7-2 and TRBJ2-3; the table's D call TRBD1 went unverified against the DNA. Ends included, the CDR3 has 17 residues. Germline values: CDR1 SGHTA, CDR2 FQGNSA. The CDR3 is CASSPYWGQGAQGAPNF.

The chain joins TRBV6-5 to TRBJ2-7; possible D gene TRBD2, 5 bases. V dropped 8 bases and J dropped 4 bases, with 15 bases sitting between them. The CDR3 is made up of 13 amino acids. The germline V gene encodes CDR1 MNHEY and CDR2 SVGAGI. CDR3 sequence reads: CASVPPGSYEQYF. The CDR3 DNA follows: TGTGCCAGCGTCCCCCCGGGATCATACGAGCAGTACTTC.

The chain employs TRBV9 and TRBJ1-1, with 8 bases identical to TRBD1. Looked up from germline, CDR1 is SGDLS and CDR2 is YYNGEE. V lost 5 bases and J lost 6; bases outside the gene matches: 6. The CDR3 is 13 amino acids. Here the CDR3 reads CASSSRTGPEAFF. The CDR3 DNA is TGTGCCAGCAGTTCTAGGACAGGGCCTGAAGCTTTCTTT.

The V gene is TRBV5-4, the J gene TRBJ1-3; D perhaps matches TRBD1 (6 bases). V was shortened by 0 bases and J by 7 bases, with 11 bases between the two germline ends. The germline CDR1 and CDR2 sequences are SGHNT and YYREEE (reference sequence). CDR3 size: 14 residues. Here the CDR3 reads CASSLDLQGNTIYF. The CDR3 DNA reads as TGTGCCAGCAGCTTGGATTTACAGGGTAACACCATATATTTT. The variable domain in full, completed from reference TRBV5-4 and TRBJ1-3, reads ETGVTQSPTHLIKTRGQQVTLRCSSQSGHNTVSWYQQALGQGPQFIFQYYREEENGRGNFPPRFSGLQFPNYSSELNVNALELDDSALYLCASSLDLQGNTIYFGEGSWLTVV.

The V call is TRBV2, the J call TRBJ1-5; D unresolved. The CDR3 spans 13 residues. The ends were cut back, 4 bases at V and 4 bases at J, with 8 bases in the middle. Per germline, CDR1 SNHLY and CDR2 FYNNEI. CDR3 loop: CASSAVENQPQHF. The CDR3, as DNA: TGTGCCAGCAGTGCCGTGGAGAATCAGCCCCAGCATTTT.

The count of this clone is one. The CDR3 nucleotides read TGTGCCAGCAGTATATCCGGGACAGGGAATGAAAAACTGTTTTTT. This translates into CASSISGTGNEKLFF. The V call is TRBV6-5, the J call TRBJ1-4, with 9 bases aligning to TRBD1. This CDR3 has 15 residues. CDR1 MNHEY and CDR2 SVGAGI come from the germline V gene. V shed 5 bases, J shed 5 bases, and the junction held 6 bases outside the gene matches.

The chain links TRBV3-1 (or the pseudogene TRBV3-2) to TRBJ2-7; tentatively, D is TRBD1 (6 bases). Germline CDR1 is LGHDT and CDR2 is YNNKEL (reference sequence). The germline V and J ends were trimmed by 0 bases and 5 bases, with 11 bases remaining between them. The CDR3 loop spans 14 amino acids. The CDR3 sequence is CASSQDRGRNEQYF. The CDR3 DNA is TGTGCCAGCAGCCAAGACAGGGGTAGGAACGAGCAGTACTTC.

This chain's CDR3 is CAISEPRDRVDEQYF. The CDR3 nucleotides are TGTGCCATCAGTGAACCCCGGGACAGGGTCGACGAGCAGTACTTC. The rearrangement uses TRBV10-3 and TRBJ2-7; 9 nucleotides match TRBD1. The CDR3 is 15 amino acids. V lost 3 bases, J lost 5 bases, and 8 bases stayed unmatched. Germline assignment: CDR1 ENHRY and CDR2 SYGVKD.